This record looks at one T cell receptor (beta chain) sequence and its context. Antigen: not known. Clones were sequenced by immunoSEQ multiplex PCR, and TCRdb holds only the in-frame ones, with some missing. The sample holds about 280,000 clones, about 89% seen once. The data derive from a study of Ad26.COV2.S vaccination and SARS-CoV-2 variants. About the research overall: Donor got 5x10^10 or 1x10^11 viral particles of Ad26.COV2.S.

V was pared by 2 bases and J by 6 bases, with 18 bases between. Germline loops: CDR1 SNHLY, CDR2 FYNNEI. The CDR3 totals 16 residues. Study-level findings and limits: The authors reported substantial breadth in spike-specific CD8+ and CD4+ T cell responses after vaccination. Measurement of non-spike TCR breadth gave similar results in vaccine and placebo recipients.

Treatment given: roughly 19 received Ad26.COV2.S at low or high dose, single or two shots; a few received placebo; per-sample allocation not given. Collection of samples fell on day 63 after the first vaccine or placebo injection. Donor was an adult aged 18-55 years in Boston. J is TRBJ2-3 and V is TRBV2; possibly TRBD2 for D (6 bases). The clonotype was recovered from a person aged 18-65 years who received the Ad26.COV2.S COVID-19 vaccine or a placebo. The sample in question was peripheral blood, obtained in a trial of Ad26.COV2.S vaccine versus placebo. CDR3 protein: CASSEFSAGRSDTQYF. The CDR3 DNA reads TGTGCCAGCAGTGAATTCTCGGCGGGGCGGTCGGATACGCAGTATTTT.